The clone carrying this T cell receptor beta chain was seen at least ten times. The entry originates in a study of early T cells in non-severe SARS-CoV-2 infection. TCRdb called the 5' RACE reads again in MiXCR, with one record for every CDR3 protein. The sample yields some 46,000 distinct CDR3 sequences, 6% to 6.5% seen once. Sequenced sample: whole blood. The source is an adult who was a healthcare worker with PCR-confirmed SARS-CoV-2 infection or an uninfected control (not recorded which).

The CDR3 nucleotides read TGTGCCAGCAGCTTAGCGGATAACACAGATACGCAGTATTTT. The encoded protein is CASSLADNTDTQYF. V is TRBV7-6 and J is TRBJ2-3; D ambiguous. Trimming stripped 0 bases from V and 2 bases from J, with 6 bases between. This CDR3 is built from 14 residues. Germline V gene lookup returns CDR1 SGHVS and CDR2 FNYEAQ.